This is a list of T cell receptor beta chains from one sample in a study of cytomegalovirus exposure and HLA in healthy donors. Clones were sequenced by immunoSEQ multiplex PCR, and TCRdb holds only the in-frame ones, with some missing. The table records around 130,000 clones, roughly 8.6% of them present only once. Sequenced: PBMCs. All receptors derive from a woman aged 35 to 49 in good health and CMV-seropositive. Both conserved end residues are part of each CDR3. The order of the fields is V gene, J gene, D gene, CDR3 protein. D genes are given only for firm matches.

>TRBV9|TRBJ2-7|-
CAPAGGRTGGKGEQYF
>TRBV6-1|TRBJ2-7|-
CASSDPGIGANEQYF
>TRBV7-9|TRBJ2-7|-
CASRRSSYEQYF
>TRBV6-5|TRBJ2-7|-
CASSYSTPGIHEQYF
>TRBV7-9|TRBJ2-7|-
CASSLVTQGGSPGRVQYF
>TRBV5-1|TRBJ1-2|TRBD1
CASSLEPQGAYYGYTF
>TRBV28|TRBJ2-3|-
CASGTPGIGTDTQYF
>TRBV11-1|TRBJ1-1|-
CASSPTYTEAFF
>TRBV5-1|TRBJ2-7|-
CASSLGMGGEQYF
>TRBV9|TRBJ1-6|TRBD1
CASSTGTGGWPLHF
>TRBV20-1|TRBJ1-1|TRBD1
CSALGTGMAFF
>TRBV19|TRBJ2-1|TRBD2
CASSISGGSGGEQFF
>TRBV5-1|TRBJ1-2|-
CASSSAGLQNYGYTF
>TRBV7-8|TRBJ2-7|TRBD2
CASSFEGLAGLEQYF
>TRBV11-2|TRBJ2-2|-
CASSFPGPGELFF
>TRBV11-2|TRBJ2-7|TRBD1
CASSNRGTEQYF
>TRBV30|TRBJ1-1|-
CAWSPRGPLNTEAFF
>TRBV5-1|TRBJ1-2|TRBD1
CASRERTGNYGYTF
>TRBV7-8|TRBJ1-5|TRBD1
CASSPRQGGLNQPQHF
>TRBV9|TRBJ1-2|-
CASRADGYYGYTF
>TRBV18|TRBJ1-5|-
CASSPRDTLNQPQHF
>TRBV19|TRBJ2-1|-
CASNQGRSNEQFF
>TRBV5-5|TRBJ2-7|-
CASSLVPASSYEQYF
>TRBV4-1|TRBJ1-3|-
CASSQDGGRGAPSGNTIYF
>TRBV30|TRBJ2-3|TRBD2
CAWSVQSGADTQYF
>TRBV7-9|TRBJ2-2|-
CASSSVNTGELFF
>TRBV19|TRBJ1-6|-
CASKSSYNSPLHF
>TRBV27|TRBJ2-7|TRBD1
CASSPRTGPPYEQYF
>TRBV15|TRBJ1-1|-
CATSRDSWTVNTEAFF
>TRBV4-2|TRBJ1-2|-
CASSQDEVSYGYTF
>TRBV5-1|TRBJ2-7|TRBD1
CASTDRGDSWSEQYF
>TRBV6-6|TRBJ1-5|TRBD1
CASRRTGTHQPQHF
>TRBV29-1|TRBJ1-5|TRBD1
CSVGQGAGQPQHF
>TRBV6-6|TRBJ2-1|TRBD1
CASSYGTGGLYNEQFF
>TRBV28|TRBJ2-5|TRBD2
CASSPAGARETQYF
>TRBV9|TRBJ1-3|-
CASSRGGAGNTIYF
>TRBV27|TRBJ2-1|-
CASSTRGARDNEQFF
>TRBV19|TRBJ2-3|-
CASSIYGLSPSDTQYF
>TRBV6-5|TRBJ1-1|TRBD1
CASNRGAGGLEAFF
>TRBV5-1|TRBJ2-1|-
CASSFRARGGNEQFF
>TRBV10-3|TRBJ2-7|TRBD1
CAISEVGQGGEQYF
>TRBV6-1|TRBJ1-2|TRBD1
CVSSERTGGDNYGYTF